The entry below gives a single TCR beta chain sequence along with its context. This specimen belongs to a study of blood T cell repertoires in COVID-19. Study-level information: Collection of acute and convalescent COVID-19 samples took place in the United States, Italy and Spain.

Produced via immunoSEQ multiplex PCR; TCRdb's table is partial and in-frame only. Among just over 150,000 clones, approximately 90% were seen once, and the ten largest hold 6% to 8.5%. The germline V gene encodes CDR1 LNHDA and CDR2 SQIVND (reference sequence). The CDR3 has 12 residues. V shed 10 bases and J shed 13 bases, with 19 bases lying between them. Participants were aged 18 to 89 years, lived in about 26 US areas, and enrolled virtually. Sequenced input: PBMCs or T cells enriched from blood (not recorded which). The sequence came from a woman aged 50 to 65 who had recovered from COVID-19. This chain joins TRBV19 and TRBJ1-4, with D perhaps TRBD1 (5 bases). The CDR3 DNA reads TGTGCCATCTCCCTCTCCAGGGTCGGACTGTTTTTT. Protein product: CAISLSRVGLFF. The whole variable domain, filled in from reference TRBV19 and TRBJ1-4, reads DGGITQSPKYLFRKEGQNVTLSCEQNLNHDAMYWYRQDPGQGLRLIYYSQIVNDFQKGDIAEGYSVSREKKESFPLTVTSAQKNPTAFYLCAISLSRVGLFFGSGTQLSVL.